These T cell receptor beta chains were read from a single sample in a study of patients and donors after allogeneic stem cell transplantation. TCRdb re-analysed the RT-PCR reads in MiXCR, keeping a single row per CDR3 protein. The data show about a million distinct CDR3 sequences, roughly 18% seen once. The sequencing input was blood, either unsorted or a sorted T cell fraction (not recorded which). Source of these receptors: a human donor who was either an allogeneic HSCT recipient or a stem cell or donor lymphocyte infusion donor (not recorded which). It is not recorded whose cells these are; they may come from a transplant donor. Both conserved end residues are part of each CDR3. The D gene is left open where the match is weak. Size is omitted from some rows. Given values are once, few, many or a class for expanded clones.

clone_size | j_call | d_call | v_call | cdr3_nt | cdr3_aa
- | TRBJ2-5 | - | TRBV7-3 | TGTGCCAGCAGCTTAAACCCCGGAAGACAAGAGACCCAGTACTTC | CASSLNPGRQETQYF
many | TRBJ2-7 | - | TRBV5-1 | TGTGCCAGCAGCTTGACAGGAACCTACGAGCAGTACTTC | CASSLTGTYEQYF
few | TRBJ1-1 | - | TRBV10-3 | TGTGCCATCAGCCCCGGTATGGCTAACACTGAAGCTTTCTTT | CAISPGMANTEAFF
many | TRBJ1-5 | TRBD1 | TRBV4-2 | TGTGCCAGCAGCCCGACAGGGGACCAGCCCCAGCATTTT | CASSPTGDQPQHF
few | TRBJ2-1 | TRBD1 | TRBV24-1 | TGTGCCACCAGTGATCCGGGACAGGGCTCTCCCTACAATGAGCAGTTCTTC | CATSDPGQGSPYNEQFF
- | TRBJ2-7 | - | TRBV7-9 | TGTGCCAGCAGCTTAGTGTCCCCTGAGGTGCAGTACTTC | CASSLVSPEVQYF
- | TRBJ1-1 | - | TRBV5-1 | TGCGCCAGCAGCTTGGTCCCTGTTGGAACAAAAAAGGGGAACACTGAAGCTTTCTTT | CASSLVPVGTKKGNTEAFF
few | TRBJ1-5 | - | TRBV13 | TGTGCCAGCAGCTCCGGACAGCAAGAGCCCCAGCATTTT | CASSSGQQEPQHF
- | TRBJ1-1 | - | TRBV3-1 | TGTGCCAGCAAGCAAGACGGTAAGAACACTGAAGCTTTCTTT | CASKQDGKNTEAFF
few | TRBJ2-3 | TRBD2 | TRBV20-1 | TGCAGTGCGCATTCTGGCCTAGCGGGAGAGGGAGATACGCAGTATTTT | CSAHSGLAGEGDTQYF
- | TRBJ1-1 | TRBD1 | TRBV7-9 | TGTGCCAGCAGCTTACGCCGGGACAGCCGGAACACTGAAGCTTTCTTT | CASSLRRDSRNTEAFF
- | TRBJ2-7 | - | TRBV2 | TGTGCCAGCAGTTACTCCCTATCCGAGCAGTACTTC | CASSYSLSEQYF
- | TRBJ1-3 | - | TRBV2 | TGTGCCAGCCAAGACTCTGGAAACACCATATATTTT | CASQDSGNTIYF
- | TRBJ1-3 | - | TRBV12-5 | TGTGCTAGTGGTTCGGGGATTGGAAACACCATATATTTT | CASGSGIGNTIYF
- | TRBJ1-2 | - | TRBV12-3/TRBV12-4 | TGTGCCAGCACCACAAAGGGGGTTTCTACCTTC | CASTTKGVSTF
- | TRBJ2-2 | TRBD1 | TRBV6-2/TRBV6-3 | TGTGCCAGCAGTCAACGAGGGGGCCCGAACACCGGGGAGCTGTTTTTT | CASSQRGGPNTGELFF
few | TRBJ2-7 | TRBD2 | TRBV25-1 | TGTGCCAGCAGTGAATATGTACCCGGACTAGCGGGAGGAAGTAAGCAGTACTTC | CASSEYVPGLAGGSKQYF
many | TRBJ2-3 | - | TRBV7-2 | TGTGCCAGCAGCTTGGGCAGGGACCCAGATACGCAGTATTTT | CASSLGRDPDTQYF
- | TRBJ2-4 | TRBD1 | TRBV5-1 | TGCGCCAGCAGCTTGGGACAGGGGGGAAACATTCAGTACTTC | CASSLGQGGNIQYF
few | TRBJ2-7 | - | TRBV29-1 | TGCAGCGTTGAAGATCTCTACGAGCAGTACTTC | CSVEDLYEQYF